The clone carrying this T cell receptor (beta chain) was recorded at least ten times. The related graft donor's blood sample was taken on the day of bone marrow donation. Produced via immunoSEQ multiplex PCR; TCRdb's table is partial and in-frame only. The specimen has over 35,000 clones, none found just once. This specimen belongs to a study of T cells after posttransplantation cyclophosphamide. V dropped 0 bases and J dropped 1 base, with 6 bases sitting between them. The CDR3 extends over 14 amino acids. Per germline, CDR1 SGDLS and CDR2 YYNGEE. The sequence was obtained from a man over 45 in good health, CMV-negative, and a related stem cell transplant donor. The V call is TRBV9, the J call TRBJ2-3, with D possibly being TRBD2 (5 bases). Sequenced material: PBMCs. The CDR3 is CASSVELGTDTQYF. The CDR3 coding sequence is TGTGCCAGCAGCGTAGAACTAGGCACAGATACGCAGTATTTT.